What follows are 9 T cell receptor beta chains derived from one specimen sequenced in a study of T cell clones after liver transplantation. Clones were read by immunoSEQ multiplex PCR, and TCRdb kept only the in-frame ones, dropping some. The sample comprises tens of thousands of clones, over 80% of which are singletons, and 2.5% to 3.5% rests with the top ten. Specimen: CD4+ T cells from blood, collected at the 22-month timepoint. The receptors derive from a human patient who received a liver transplant. Some T cells may be provided by the graft donor.

The rearrangement joins TRBV14 to TRBJ2-2; a possible D gene is TRBD1 (5 bases). The CDR3 contains 16 residues. The V gene's germline CDR1 is SGHDN and CDR2 FVKESK. Trimming left V 4 bases short and J 6 bases short, with 18 bases between. The CDR3 here is CASSPRTPTGPGELFF. CDR3 DNA: TGTGCCAGCAGCCCCCGGACACCTACGGGCCCCGGGGAGCTGTTTTTT. Combining the CDR3 with reference TRBV14 and TRBJ2-2 gives the whole variable domain EAGVTQFPSHSVIEKGQTVTLRCDPISGHDNLYWYRRVMGKEIKFLLHFVKESKQDESGMPNNRFLAERTGGTYSTLKVQPAELEDSGVYFCASSPRTPTGPGELFFGEGSRLTVL.

The chain has TRBV27 and TRBJ2-2, with unresolved D. This CDR3 is built from 13 residues. The ends were cut back, 7 bases at V and 0 bases at J, with 6 bases in the middle. Germline loops: CDR1 MNHEY, CDR2 SMNVEV (reference sequence). CDR3 residues: CASKEPNTGELFF. The DNA of the CDR3 is TGTGCCAGCAAGGAACCGAACACCGGGGAGCTGTTTTTT.

This chain links TRBV19 with TRBJ2-5, with 7 bases matching TRBD1. In germline, CDR1 is LNHDA, CDR2 SQIVND (reference sequence). This CDR3 is built from 15 residues. Losses at the gene ends were 5 bases for V and 2 bases for J; bases not matched to a gene: 8. The CDR3 DNA sequence: TGTGCCAGTAGTCACCGGGACAGCGTTCAAGAGACCCAGTACTTC. Encoded protein: CASSHRDSVQETQYF. The full variable domain, in which reference TRBV19 and TRBJ2-5 provide the parts outside the CDR3, is DGGITQSPKYLFRKEGQNVTLSCEQNLNHDAMYWYRQDPGQGLRLIYYSQIVNDFQKGDIAEGYSVSREKKESFPLTVTSAQKNPTAFYLCASSHRDSVQETQYFGPGTRLLVL.

The chain employs TRBV7-2 and TRBJ1-1; TRBD1 matches 11 bases. The germline V gene has CDR1 SGHTA and CDR2 FQGNSA. This CDR3 region has 14 residues. The junction had 1 base not matched to a gene; V was cut back by 1 base and J by 6 bases. The CDR3 sequence is CASSLGTGGAEAFF. The CDR3 DNA follows: TGTGCCAGCAGCTTAGGGACAGGGGGCGCTGAAGCTTTCTTT.

This chain connects TRBV28 to TRBJ1-5; D perhaps matches TRBD1 (6 bases). CDR1 MDHEN and CDR2 SYDVKM come from the germline V gene. V lost 7 bases and J 0 bases, leaving 10 bases between the germline ends. This CDR3 spans 14 amino acids. The DNA of the CDR3 is TGTGCCAGCATAAGGGACACTAGCAATCAGCCCCAGCATTTT. Residues: CASIRDTSNQPQHF.

The chain carries TRBV4-3 and TRBJ2-7; no firm D call. CDR1 is LGHNA, CDR2 YSLEER, per germline. With 0 bases removed from V and 2 bases from J, the gap between germline ends came to 14 bases. This CDR3 comprises 16 residues. Here the CDR3 DNA reads TGCGCCAGCAGCCAAGATCGATGGGCAGGAGCCTACGAGCAGTACTTC. Its translation is CASSQDRWAGAYEQYF.

The chain recombines TRBV2 with TRBJ2-7; 9 nucleotides line up with TRBD2. Germline V CDR1 and CDR2: SNHLY, FYNNEI. The CDR3 loop spans 15 amino acids. The junction had 11 bases not matched to a gene; V was cut back by 6 bases and J by 5 bases. CDR3 in amino acids: CASRLTRTSDDEQYF. CDR3 in DNA: TGTGCCAGCAGACTAACCCGGACTAGCGACGACGAGCAGTACTTC. Combining the CDR3 with reference TRBV2 and TRBJ2-7 gives the whole variable domain EPEVTQTPSHQVTQMGQEVILRCVPISNHLYFYWYRQILGQKVEFLVSFYNNEISEKSEIFDDQFSVERPDGSNFTLKIRSTKLEDSAMYFCASRLTRTSDDEQYFGPGTRLTVT.

The chain employs TRBV5-8 and TRBJ2-7; maybe TRBD2 (6 bases). CDR1 is SGHTS and CDR2 is YDEGEE in the germline V gene. V was clipped by 1 base and J by 2 bases, with 22 bases between them. The length of the CDR3 is 18 residues. The CDR3 coding sequence is TGTGCCAGCAGCTTGTCCGGACCCGGGTGGACTATCACCTACGAGCAGTACTTC. Its protein is CASSLSGPGWTITYEQYF.

V usage is TRBV5-1 and J usage is TRBJ1-2; TRBD1 matches 8 bases. The V gene's germline CDR1 is SGHRS and CDR2 YFSETQ. This CDR3 comprises 13 residues. V was pared by 5 bases and J by 3 bases, with 3 bases of the junction left unmatched. The CDR3 DNA reads TGCGCCAGCAGTCCAGGGGGCGACTATGGCTACACCTTC. Translated, it gives CASSPGGDYGYTF.